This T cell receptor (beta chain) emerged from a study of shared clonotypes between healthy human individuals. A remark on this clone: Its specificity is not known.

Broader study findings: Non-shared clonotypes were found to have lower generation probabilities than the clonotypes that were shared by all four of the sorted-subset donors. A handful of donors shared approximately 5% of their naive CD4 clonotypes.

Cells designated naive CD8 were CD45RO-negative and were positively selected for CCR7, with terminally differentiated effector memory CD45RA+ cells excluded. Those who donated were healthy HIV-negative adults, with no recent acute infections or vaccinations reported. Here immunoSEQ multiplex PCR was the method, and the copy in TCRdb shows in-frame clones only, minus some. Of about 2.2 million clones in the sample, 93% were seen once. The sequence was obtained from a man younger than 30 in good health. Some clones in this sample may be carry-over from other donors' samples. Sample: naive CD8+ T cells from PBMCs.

The CDR3 DNA sequence: TGTGCCAGCAGTTCCCGGACAGGGGGCGCCCACCTCGGGCAGTACTTC. Residues: CASSSRTGGAHLGQYF. The chain has TRBV27 and TRBJ2-7, with 11 bases matching TRBD1. J gave up 9 bases and V 4 bases, and 14 bases lay outside the gene matches. CDR1 and CDR2 (germline): MNHEY, SMNVEV (reference sequence). The CDR3 has 16 amino acids.